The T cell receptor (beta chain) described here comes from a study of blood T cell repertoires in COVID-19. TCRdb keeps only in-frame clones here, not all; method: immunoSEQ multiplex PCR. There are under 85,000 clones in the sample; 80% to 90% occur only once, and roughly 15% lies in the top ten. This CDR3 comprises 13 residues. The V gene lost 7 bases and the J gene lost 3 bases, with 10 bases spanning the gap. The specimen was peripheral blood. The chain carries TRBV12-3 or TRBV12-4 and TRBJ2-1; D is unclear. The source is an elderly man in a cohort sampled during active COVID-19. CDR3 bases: TGTGCCAGCACCTTTTCACACTACAATGAGCAGTTCTTC. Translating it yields CASTFSHYNEQFF.